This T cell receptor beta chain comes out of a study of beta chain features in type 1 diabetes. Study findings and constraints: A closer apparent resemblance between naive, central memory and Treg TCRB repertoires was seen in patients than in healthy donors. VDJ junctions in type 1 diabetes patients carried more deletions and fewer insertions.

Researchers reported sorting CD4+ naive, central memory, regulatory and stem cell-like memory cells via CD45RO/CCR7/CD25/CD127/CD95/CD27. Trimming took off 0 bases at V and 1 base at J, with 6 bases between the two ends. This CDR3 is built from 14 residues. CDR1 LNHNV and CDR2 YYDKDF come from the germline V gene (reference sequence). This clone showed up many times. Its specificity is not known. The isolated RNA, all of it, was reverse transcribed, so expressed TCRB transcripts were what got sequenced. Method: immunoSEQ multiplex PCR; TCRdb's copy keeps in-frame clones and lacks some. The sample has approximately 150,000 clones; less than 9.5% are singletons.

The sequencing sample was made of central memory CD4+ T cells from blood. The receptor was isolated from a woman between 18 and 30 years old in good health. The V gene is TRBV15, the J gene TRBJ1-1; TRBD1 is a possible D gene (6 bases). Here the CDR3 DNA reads TGTGCCACCAGCAGAGACAGGGGGAACACTGAAGCTTTCTTT. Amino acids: CATSRDRGNTEAFF.